These T cell receptor beta chains were read from a single sample in a study of beta chain features in type 1 diabetes. TCRdb's table, derived via immunoSEQ multiplex PCR, lists solely in-frame clones and lacks some. The sample lists 500,000 to 700,000 clones, roughly a sixth occurring once. The sample consisted of naive CD4+ T cells from blood. The receptors originated from a man between 18 and 35 years old in good health. Each CDR3 is given with its conserved first and last residue. The order of the fields is J gene, D gene, clone size, V gene, CDR3 protein, CDR3 DNA. D genes are given only for firm matches. Rows give clone size only sometimes, using once, few, many, or a class for an expanded clone.

TRBJ2-1	-	-	TRBV7-9	CASSSPGASSSAYNEQFF	TGTGCCAGCAGCTCACCAGGGGCTTCTAGTTCGGCTTACAATGAGCAGTTCTTC
TRBJ2-7	TRBD1	few	TRBV10-3	CAISESFGTVSYEQYF	TGTGCCATCAGTGAGTCCTTTGGGACAGTTTCCTACGAGCAGTACTTC
TRBJ1-1	-	-	TRBV5-1	CASSLEGTTEAFF	TGCGCCAGCAGCTTGGAAGGGACCACTGAAGCTTTCTTT
TRBJ1-5	-	once	TRBV7-2	CASSLNPGMSNQPQHF	TGTGCCAGCAGCTTAAATCCAGGGATGAGCAATCAGCCCCAGCATTTT
TRBJ2-3	TRBD1	-	TRBV4-1	CASSLAQKGGHTDTQYF	TGCGCCAGCAGCTTAGCACAGAAAGGGGGCCACACAGATACGCAGTATTTT
TRBJ2-4	-	-	TRBV2	CASRQELAKNIQYF	TGTGCCAGCAGACAGGAGCTAGCCAAAAACATTCAGTACTTC
TRBJ1-1	-	-	TRBV19	CASSIARRPTKVTEAFF	TGTGCCAGTAGTATAGCCCGACGGCCTACAAAGGTGACTGAAGCTTTCTTT
TRBJ2-3	-	few	TRBV6-1	CASRVGATDTQYF	TGTGCCAGCAGAGTAGGAGCCACAGATACGCAGTATTTT
TRBJ2-3	-	many	TRBV14	CASSQAAAEYTQYF	TGTGCCAGCAGCCAGGCGGCGGCAGAATATACGCAGTATTTT
TRBJ2-7	-	-	TRBV6-6	CASSYPGSGYEQYF	TGTGCCAGCAGTTATCCCGGGTCAGGCTACGAGCAGTACTTC
TRBJ2-3	TRBD1	-	TRBV5-1	CASSPDRGTDTQYF	TGCGCCAGCAGCCCGGACAGGGGCACAGATACGCAGTATTTT
TRBJ1-3	-	-	TRBV4-1	CASSQEQVRSSGNTIYF	TGCGCCAGCAGCCAAGAACAGGTTCGGAGCTCTGGAAACACCATATATTTT
TRBJ1-4	TRBD1	-	TRBV28	CASSFPTGALNEKLFF	TGTGCCAGCAGTTTTCCGACAGGGGCCCTTAATGAAAAACTGTTTTTT
TRBJ1-2	-	-	TRBV28	CASSPIGQGNYGYTF	TGTGCCAGCAGTCCCATCGGGCAGGGTAACTATGGCTACACCTTC
TRBJ2-5	TRBD2	few	TRBV9	CASSVVGTSGGLETQYF	TGTGCCAGCAGCGTAGTAGGGACTAGCGGGGGTTTAGAGACCCAGTACTTC
TRBJ1-5	-	-	TRBV11-2	CASSLAHGQPQHF	TGTGCCAGCAGCTTAGCCCACGGCCAGCCCCAGCATTTT
TRBJ2-7	-	few	TRBV23-1	CASSQALSSYEQYF	TGCGCCAGCAGCCAAGCCCTGAGCTCCTACGAGCAGTACTTC
TRBJ2-7	TRBD2	-	TRBV9	CASTPHGTSTHEQYF	TGTGCCAGCACTCCCCACGGGACTAGCACCCACGAGCAGTACTTC
TRBJ2-7	TRBD1	-	TRBV5-1	CASSPDPGQYYEQYF	TGCGCCAGCAGCCCGGACCCGGGACAGTATTACGAGCAGTACTTC
TRBJ1-5	-	-	TRBV27	CASRASYSNQPQHF	TGTGCCAGCCGGGCATCGTATAGCAATCAGCCCCAGCATTTT
TRBJ1-5	-	few	TRBV28	CASSWVGNQPQHF	TGTGCCAGCAGTTGGGTGGGCAATCAGCCCCAGCATTTT
TRBJ2-7	-	few	TRBV7-3	CASSLTGGYEQYF	TGTGCCAGCAGCTTAACGGGGGGTTACGAGCAGTACTTC
TRBJ2-7	-	-	TRBV7-2	CASSLDGLGLLYEQYF	TGTGCCAGCAGCTTAGATGGTCTGGGGCTGCTGTACGAGCAGTACTTC
TRBJ2-7	TRBD2	-	TRBV5-4	CASSPGTSGRPYEQYF	TGTGCCAGCAGCCCCGGGACTAGCGGGAGACCCTACGAGCAGTACTTC
TRBJ1-1	TRBD1	few	TRBV7-2	CASSPRTGGGTEAFF	TGTGCCAGCAGCCCCAGAACAGGGGGTGGGACTGAAGCTTTCTTT
TRBJ2-5	-	few	TRBV5-1	CASSLERNGQETQYF	TGCGCCAGCAGCTTGGAAAGGAACGGCCAAGAGACCCAGTACTTC
TRBJ2-5	-	-	TRBV5-1	CASRGGWTHQETQYF	TGCGCCAGCAGGGGGGGCTGGACCCACCAAGAGACCCAGTACTTC
TRBJ2-5	TRBD2	-	TRBV9	CASSVAAGSGTPGGQETQYF	TGTGCCAGCAGCGTAGCGGCCGGGTCAGGGACCCCGGGGGGCCAAGAGACCCAGTACTTC
TRBJ1-4	TRBD1	once	TRBV7-2	CASSLDSTGGKLFF	TGTGCCAGCAGCTTAGACTCGACAGGGGGAAAACTGTTTTTT
TRBJ1-2	-	-	TRBV6-1	CASSESGGANYGYTF	TGTGCCAGCAGTGAATCTGGGGGCGCGAACTATGGCTACACCTTC
TRBJ2-2	TRBD1	-	TRBV5-1	CATPTGGRDTGELFF	TGCGCCACCCCGACAGGGGGTAGGGACACCGGGGAGCTGTTTTTT
TRBJ1-2	-	-	TRBV20-1	CSAAGNGYTF	TGCAGTGCGGCAGGAAATGGCTACACCTTC
TRBJ1-2	-	few	TRBV7-2	CASSDWGGAYYGYTF	TGTGCCAGCAGTGATTGGGGAGGGGCCTACTATGGCTACACCTTC
TRBJ1-1	-	-	TRBV5-1	CASSSRQSRTEAFF	TGCGCCAGCAGCTCACGACAGAGCCGCACTGAAGCTTTCTTT
TRBJ1-1	-	few	TRBV7-2	CASSFSQRLNTEAFF	TGTGCCAGCAGCTTCTCCCAACGGCTAAACACTGAAGCTTTCTTT
TRBJ2-7	-	-	TRBV11-3	CASSLYTYYEQYF	TGTGCCAGCAGCTTGTACACTTACTACGAGCAGTACTTC
TRBJ1-2	-	-	TRBV20-1	CSTKEGYGYTF	TGCAGTACTAAGGAGGGTTATGGCTACACCTTC
TRBJ2-1	TRBD2	-	TRBV7-7	CASSSLAGGAYNEQFF	TGTGCCAGCAGTTCCCTAGCGGGAGGCGCCTACAATGAGCAGTTCTTC
TRBJ2-6	-	few	TRBV5-1	CASSPPERQDISSGANVLTF	TGCGCCAGCAGCCCTCCCGAGCGGCAGGATATCAGCTCTGGGGCCAACGTCCTGACTTTC
TRBJ1-2	-	-	TRBV2	CATSDTGYGYTF	TGTGCCACCAGTGACACGGGTTATGGCTACACCTTC
TRBJ1-1	TRBD1	-	TRBV5-4	CASTPRDREAFEAFF	TGTGCCAGCACCCCCCGGGACAGGGAAGCGTTTGAAGCTTTCTTT
TRBJ1-5	-	-	TRBV7-2	CASSLDGGNGQPQHF	TGTGCCAGCAGCTTAGATGGGGGAAATGGGCAGCCCCAGCATTTT
TRBJ2-3	TRBD2	few	TRBV19	CASRTSGRMDTQYF	TGTGCCAGTCGGACTAGCGGGCGGATGGATACGCAGTATTTT
TRBJ1-5	TRBD1	few	TRBV19	CASSQDRGNQPQHF	TGTGCCAGTAGCCAGGACAGGGGCAATCAGCCCCAGCATTTT
TRBJ2-7	-	few	TRBV6-1	CASSEDRLGANEQYF	TGTGCCAGCAGTGAAGATCGGTTGGGGGCTAACGAGCAGTACTTC
TRBJ2-7	-	-	TRBV7-9	CASSLEGVAAEQYF	TGTGCCAGCAGCTTAGAGGGGGTGGCGGCCGAGCAGTACTTC
TRBJ1-1	-	-	TRBV7-9	CASRPTFGTSMNTEAFF	TGTGCCAGCAGACCTACCTTCGGGACAAGCATGAACACTGAAGCTTTCTTT
TRBJ2-7	-	-	TRBV5-1	CASSLAKAGLTYEQYF	TGCGCCAGCAGCTTGGCGAAGGCGGGGTTAACCTACGAGCAGTACTTC
TRBJ1-1	-	few	TRBV5-4	CASSSTVGDEAFF	TGTGCCAGCAGCTCGACAGTGGGGGATGAAGCTTTCTTT
TRBJ2-7	-	few	TRBV28	CASSLSHTLEQYF	TGTGCCAGCAGTTTAAGCCACACCTTGGAGCAGTACTTC
TRBJ2-3	-	few	TRBV9	CASSVVLGTQYF	TGTGCCAGCAGCGTAGTGTTAGGTACGCAGTATTTT